This TCR beta chain was recovered during a study of control samples from healthy donors and cancer patients. Data came from immunoSEQ multiplex PCR; TCRdb stores just in-frame clones and leaves some out. The table shows about 93,000 clones, with about 87% occurring only once. The CDR3 consists of 15 residues. The clonotype was recovered from a woman aged 70-85 years in good health. Material for sequencing was blood. The chain uses TRBV12-1 and TRBJ2-7; the table names TRBD1, a call not compared with the DNA. TRBV12-1 counts as a pseudogene. For the CDR3, the DNA is TGTGCCAGCAATATAGACAGGGGTTTAGCCTACGAGCAGTACTTC. Translation: CASNIDRGLAYEQYF.